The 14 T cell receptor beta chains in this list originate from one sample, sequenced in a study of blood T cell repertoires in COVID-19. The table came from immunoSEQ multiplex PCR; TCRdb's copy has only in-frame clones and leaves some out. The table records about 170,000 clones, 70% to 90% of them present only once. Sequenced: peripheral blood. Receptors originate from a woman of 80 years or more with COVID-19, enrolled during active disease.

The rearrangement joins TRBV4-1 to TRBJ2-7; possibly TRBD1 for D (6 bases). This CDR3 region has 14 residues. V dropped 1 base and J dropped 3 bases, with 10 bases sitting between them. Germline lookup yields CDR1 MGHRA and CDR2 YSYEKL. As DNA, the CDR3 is TGCGCCAGCAGCCAAGGACAGGCCAGCTACGAGCAGTACTTC. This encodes CASSQGQASYEQYF.

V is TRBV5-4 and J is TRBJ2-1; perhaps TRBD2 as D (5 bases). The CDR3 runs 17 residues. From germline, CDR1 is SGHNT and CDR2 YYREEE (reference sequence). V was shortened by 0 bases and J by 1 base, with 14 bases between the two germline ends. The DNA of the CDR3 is TGTGCCAGCAGCTTGGCCGGGCTAGCCGAATCCTACAATGAGCAGTTCTTC. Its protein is CASSLAGLAESYNEQFF.

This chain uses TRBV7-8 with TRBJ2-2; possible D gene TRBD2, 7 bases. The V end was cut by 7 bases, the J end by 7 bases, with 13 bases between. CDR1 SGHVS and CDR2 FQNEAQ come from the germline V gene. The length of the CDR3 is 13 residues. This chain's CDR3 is CASTNRGGGELFF. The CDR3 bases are TGTGCCAGCACCAATAGGGGGGGCGGGGAGCTGTTTTTT.

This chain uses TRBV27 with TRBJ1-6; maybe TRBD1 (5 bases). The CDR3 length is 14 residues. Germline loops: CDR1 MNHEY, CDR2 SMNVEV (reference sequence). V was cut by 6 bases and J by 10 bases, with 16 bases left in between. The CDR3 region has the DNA TGTGCCAGCAGCCGAATCAGGGTTCTCTCACCCCTCCACTTT. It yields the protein CASSRIRVLSPLHF.

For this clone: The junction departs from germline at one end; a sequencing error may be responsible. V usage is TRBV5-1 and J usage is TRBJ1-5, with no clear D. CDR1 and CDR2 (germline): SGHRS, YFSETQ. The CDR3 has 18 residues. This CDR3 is CASSPGSRNPYSNEPQHF. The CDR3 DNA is TGCGCCAGCAGCCCCGGGAGCCGAAACCCCTATAGCAATGAGCCCCAGCATTTT.

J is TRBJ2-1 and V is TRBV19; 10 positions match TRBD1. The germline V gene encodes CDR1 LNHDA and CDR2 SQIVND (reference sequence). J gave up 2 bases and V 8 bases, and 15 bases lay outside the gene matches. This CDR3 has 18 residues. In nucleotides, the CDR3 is TGTGCCAGTCGGCCGGGACAGGGGTGGCGGGGGGCCTACAATGAGCAGTTCTTC. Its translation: CASRPGQGWRGAYNEQFF.

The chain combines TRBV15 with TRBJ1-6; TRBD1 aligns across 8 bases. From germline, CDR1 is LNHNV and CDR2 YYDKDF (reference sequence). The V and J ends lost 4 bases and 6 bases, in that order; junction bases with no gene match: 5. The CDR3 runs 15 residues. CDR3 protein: CATSTRTGSNSPLHF. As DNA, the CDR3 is TGTGCCACCAGCACGAGGACAGGGAGTAATTCACCCCTCCACTTT.

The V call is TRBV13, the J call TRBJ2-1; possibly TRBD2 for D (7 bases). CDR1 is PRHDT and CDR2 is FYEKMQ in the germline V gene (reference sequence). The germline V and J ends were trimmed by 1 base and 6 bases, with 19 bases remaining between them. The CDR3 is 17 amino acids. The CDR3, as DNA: TGTGCCAGCAGCTTAGCTGAAACTCGGAGGGGGGGCAATGAGCAGTTCTTC. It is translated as CASSLAETRRGGNEQFF.

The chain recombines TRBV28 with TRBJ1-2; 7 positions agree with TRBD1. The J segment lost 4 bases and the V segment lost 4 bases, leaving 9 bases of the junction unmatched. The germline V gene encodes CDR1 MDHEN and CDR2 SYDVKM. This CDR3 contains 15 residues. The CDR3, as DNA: TGTGCCAGCAGTTCCACTCGGACAGGCCTCTATGGCTACACCTTC. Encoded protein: CASSSTRTGLYGYTF.

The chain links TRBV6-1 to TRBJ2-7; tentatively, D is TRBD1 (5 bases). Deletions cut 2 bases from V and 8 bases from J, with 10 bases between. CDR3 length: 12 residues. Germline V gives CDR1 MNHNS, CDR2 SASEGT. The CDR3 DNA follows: TGTGCCAGCAGTGAATCGTTGGGGCAGCAGTACTTC. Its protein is CASSESLGQQYF.

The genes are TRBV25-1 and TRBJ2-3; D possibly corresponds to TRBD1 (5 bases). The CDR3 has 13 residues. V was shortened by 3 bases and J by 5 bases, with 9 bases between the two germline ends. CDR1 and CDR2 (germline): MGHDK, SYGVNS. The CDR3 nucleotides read TGTGCCAGCAGTGAGATCAGGGAAGATACGCAGTATTTT. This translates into CASSEIREDTQYF.

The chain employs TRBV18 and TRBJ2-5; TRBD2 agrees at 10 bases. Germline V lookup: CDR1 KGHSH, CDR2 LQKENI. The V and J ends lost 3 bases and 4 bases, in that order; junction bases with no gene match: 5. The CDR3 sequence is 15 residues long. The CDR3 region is CASSPGTSEGETQYF. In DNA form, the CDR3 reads TGTGCCAGCTCACCGGGGACTAGCGAGGGAGAGACCCAGTACTTC.

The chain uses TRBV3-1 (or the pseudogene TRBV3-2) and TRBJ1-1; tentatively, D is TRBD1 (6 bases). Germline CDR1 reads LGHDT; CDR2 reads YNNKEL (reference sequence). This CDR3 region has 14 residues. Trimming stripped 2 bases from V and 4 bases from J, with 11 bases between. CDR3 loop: CASSQQGIITEAFF. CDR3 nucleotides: TGTGCCAGCAGCCAACAGGGGATTATCACTGAAGCTTTCTTT.

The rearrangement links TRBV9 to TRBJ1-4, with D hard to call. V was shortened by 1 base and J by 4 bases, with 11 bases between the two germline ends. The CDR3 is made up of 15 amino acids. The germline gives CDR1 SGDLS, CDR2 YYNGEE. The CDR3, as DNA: TGTGCCAGCAGCGTACAAGCGGGAATTAATGAAAAACTGTTTTTT. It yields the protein CASSVQAGINEKLFF. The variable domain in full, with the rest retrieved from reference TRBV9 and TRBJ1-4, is DSGVTQTPKHLITATGQRVTLRCSPRSGDLSVYWYQQSLDQGLQFLIQYYNGEERAKGNILERFSAQQFPDLHSELNLSSLELGDSALYFCASSVQAGINEKLFFGSGTQLSVL.